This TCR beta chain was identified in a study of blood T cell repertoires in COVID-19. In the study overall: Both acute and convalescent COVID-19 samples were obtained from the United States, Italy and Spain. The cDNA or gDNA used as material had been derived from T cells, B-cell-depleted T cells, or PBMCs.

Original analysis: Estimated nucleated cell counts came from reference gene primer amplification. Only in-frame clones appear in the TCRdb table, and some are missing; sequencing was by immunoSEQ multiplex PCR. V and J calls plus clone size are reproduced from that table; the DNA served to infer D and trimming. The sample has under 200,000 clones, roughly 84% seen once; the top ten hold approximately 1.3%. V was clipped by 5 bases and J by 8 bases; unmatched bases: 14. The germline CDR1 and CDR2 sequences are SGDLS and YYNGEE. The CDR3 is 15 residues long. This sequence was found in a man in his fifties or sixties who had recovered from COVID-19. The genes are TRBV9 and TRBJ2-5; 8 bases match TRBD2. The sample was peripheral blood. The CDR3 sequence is CASSPEGSGAGTQYF. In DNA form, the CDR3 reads TGTGCCAGCAGTCCAGAAGGTAGCGGGGCGGGAACCCAGTACTTC.